This entry describes one T cell receptor (beta chain). No antigen is known for it. The germline gives CDR1 SGHRS, CDR2 YFSETQ. The CDR3 contains 14 residues. V gave up 4 bases and J gave up 1 base, with 11 bases separating them. Before sequencing took place, the ViraFEST assay used viral peptide pools to expand antigen-specific CD4+ T cells. A 10-day culture period preceded the isolation of CD4+ T cells. Of the BNT162b2 and mRNA-1273 vaccines, participants received two doses of one or the other. The table came from immunoSEQ multiplex PCR; TCRdb's copy has only in-frame clones and leaves some out. The table records 25,000 to 40,000 clones, around 82% of them present only once. The data are from a study of vaccination effects on CD4 cells after COVID-19.

The receptor was derived from a human donor who received a COVID-19 vaccine. Some clones in this sample may be carry-over from other donors' samples. The chain has TRBV5-1 and TRBJ1-1; perhaps TRBD1 as D (6 bases). The input for sequencing was CD4+ T cells from PBMCs cultured with HCoV-NL63 spike peptides, taken after COVID-19 vaccination. CDR3 sequence reads: CASSRTEANTEAFF. The DNA of the CDR3 is TGCGCCAGCAGCAGGACAGAGGCGAACACTGAAGCTTTCTTT.